This T cell receptor (beta chain) was obtained from a study of Ad26.COV2.S vaccination and SARS-CoV-2 variants. Germline V CDR1 and CDR2: LGHNA, YNFKEQ. The V segment lost 4 bases and the J segment 2 bases; nucleotides outside the gene matches: 5. The CDR3 is 15 residues long. Treatment meaning: over 15 received Ad26.COV2.S at low or high dose, single or two shots; about 5 received placebo; per-sample allocation not given. Specimen acquisition occurred on day 63 following the initial vaccine or placebo injection. Worth noting for this clone: Its antigen is unknown.

Libraries were prepared by immunoSEQ multiplex PCR; TCRdb keeps only in-frame clonotypes and omits some of them. Of hundreds of thousands of clones listed, roughly nine tenths are singletons. General observations from the study: People who got the vaccine or the placebo had similar non-spike TCR breadth.

The chain combines TRBV4-2 with TRBJ2-7, with 10 nucleotides matching TRBD1. The sequence was collected from a person aged 18-60 years who received the Ad26.COV2.S COVID-19 vaccine or a placebo. Sample: peripheral blood, taken in a trial of Ad26.COV2.S vaccine versus placebo. The CDR3 spells CASSRAGTGAYEQYF. CDR3 nucleotides: TGTGCCAGCAGCCGAGCCGGGACAGGGGCCTACGAGCAGTACTTC.